The next 21 T cell receptor beta chains were all read from a single sample in a study of blood T cell repertoires in COVID-19. Sequencing used immunoSEQ multiplex PCR; TCRdb keeps in-frame clones, though not all of them. The sample includes fewer than 300,000 clones, over 65% of them seen just once. The sample consisted of peripheral blood. These receptors were obtained from a woman in her seventies with active or convalescent COVID-19.

The chain has TRBV19 and TRBJ1-1; D is ambiguous. Per the germline V gene, CDR1 is LNHDA and CDR2 is SQIVND (reference sequence). V lost 5 bases and J 5 bases, leaving 18 bases between the germline ends. The CDR3 loop spans 15 amino acids. CDR3 protein: CASSHTSYPGTEAFF. The CDR3 DNA sequence: TGTGCCAGTAGTCATACCTCCTACCCGGGGACTGAAGCTTTCTTT.

This chain joins TRBV15 and TRBJ1-5; TRBD1 matches at 7 bases. Germline V gives CDR1 LNHNV, CDR2 YYDKDF (reference sequence). The CDR3 runs to 15 residues. Unmatched junction bases numbered 8, after V lost 9 bases and J lost 0 bases. In DNA, the CDR3 is TGTGCCACAACCTCGACAGGGAATAGCAATCAGCCCCAGCATTTT. The encoded protein is CATTSTGNSNQPQHF.

The CDR3 loop is CASSMEQGHQHF. The CDR3 DNA sequence: TGTGCCAGTAGTATGGAACAGGGCCATCAACATTTT. The chain is built from TRBV19 and TRBJ1-5, with D maybe TRBD1 (6 bases). Germline-derived CDR1 and CDR2 are LNHDA and SQIVND (reference sequence). This CDR3 region has 12 residues. The V end lost 3 bases, the J end lost 16 bases, and 16 bases lay between the germline ends.

The V and J genes are TRBV11-2 and TRBJ2-1, with 9 bases lining up with TRBD2. V trimming: 0 bases; J trimming: 6 bases; junction bases outside the gene matches: 6. Germline CDR1 reads SGHAT; CDR2 reads FQNNGV. The CDR3 has 16 residues. CDR3 DNA sequence: TGTGCCAGCAGCTTAGATCCTAGCGGGGTACTCAATGAGCAGTTCTTC. It translates to CASSLDPSGVLNEQFF.

This sequence joins TRBV14 and TRBJ2-3; a possible D gene is TRBD1 (6 bases). V was pared by 0 bases and J by 3 bases, with 10 bases between. Germline V gene lookup returns CDR1 SGHDN and CDR2 FVKESK. CDR3 size: 15 residues. CDR3 DNA: TGTGCCAGCAGCCAAGAGGGGGCAGGGACAGATACGCAGTATTTT. Translated, it gives CASSQEGAGTDTQYF.

The rearrangement joins TRBV18 to TRBJ1-5, with a possible D match to TRBD1 (6 bases). From germline, CDR1 is KGHSH and CDR2 LQKENI. CDR3 length: 16 amino acids. V lost 2 bases, J lost 4 bases, and 15 bases lay in between. Here the CDR3 reads CASSPNAPTGNQPQHF. The CDR3 DNA is TGTGCCAGCTCACCAAATGCCCCGACAGGTAATCAGCCCCAGCATTTT.

The J gene is TRBJ1-1, the V gene TRBV5-4, with D hard to call. Germline V gives CDR1 SGHNT, CDR2 YYREEE (reference sequence). The germline V and J ends were trimmed by 1 base and 1 base, with 8 bases remaining between them. The CDR3 sequence is 14 residues long. Here the CDR3 DNA reads TGTGCCAGCAGCTTGTACGGGAAGAACACTGAAGCTTTCTTT. This sequence encodes CASSLYGKNTEAFF.

This clone was observed a few times. V usage is TRBV3-1 (or the pseudogene TRBV3-2) and J usage is TRBJ2-7; 7 nucleotides line up with TRBD1. The V segment lost 7 bases and the J segment 3 bases; nucleotides outside the gene matches: 6. The CDR3 has 13 amino acids. Per germline, CDR1 LGHDT and CDR2 YNNKEL (reference sequence). The CDR3 here is CASTRGQSYEQYF. CDR3 coding DNA: TGTGCCAGCACCCGGGGACAGAGCTACGAGCAGTACTTC.

J is TRBJ1-4 and V is TRBV19; 7 nucleotides line up with TRBD1. CDR3 size: 14 residues. Germline V gene data show CDR1 as LNHDA and CDR2 as SQIVND (reference sequence). Trimming took 4 bases from V and 7 from J; bases not matched to a gene: 6. The DNA of the CDR3 is TGTGCCAGTAGTACGGTGGACAGGCCTGAAAAACTGTTTTTT. It translates to CASSTVDRPEKLFF.

V is TRBV11-2 and J is TRBJ2-2, with 9 nucleotides matching TRBD1. The length of the CDR3 is 17 residues. CDR1 and CDR2 from the germline V gene are SGHAT and FQNNGV. Unmatched junction bases numbered 12, after V lost 5 bases and J lost 5 bases. CDR3 region: CASSPHPDRGWTGELFF. CDR3 in DNA: TGTGCCAGCAGCCCCCACCCGGACAGGGGTTGGACCGGGGAGCTGTTTTTT.

The chain joins TRBV2 to TRBJ1-2; perhaps TRBD1 as D (5 bases). The CDR3 runs 12 residues. Trimming removed 8 bases at V and 5 bases at J, with 12 bases between. In germline, CDR1 is SNHLY, CDR2 FYNNEI. The CDR3 is CASVSGGYGYTF. In nucleotides, the CDR3 is TGTGCCAGCGTCTCTGGGGGGTATGGCTACACCTTC.

This chain's CDR3 is CASSFGDTDTEAFF. The CDR3 region has the DNA TGTGCCAGCAGTTTTGGAGATACGGACACTGAAGCTTTCTTT. This chain links TRBV6-5 with TRBJ1-1; unclear D gene. Germline V lookup: CDR1 MNHEY, CDR2 SVGAGI. V was trimmed by 4 bases and J by 3 bases, leaving 12 bases between them. The CDR3 contains 14 residues.

The chain combines TRBV11-3 with TRBJ2-5; 14 nucleotides agree with TRBD2. The trim removed 5 bases at V and 6 bases at J, leaving 5 bases unmatched. The CDR3 has 15 residues. Germline-derived CDR1 and CDR2 are SGHNT and YENEEA. The CDR3 sequence is CASSPGLAGVKTQYF. CDR3 nucleotide sequence: TGTGCCAGCAGCCCGGGACTAGCGGGGGTGAAGACCCAGTACTTC.

The V gene is TRBV15, the J gene TRBJ1-1; D may be TRBD1 (6 bases). V lost 1 base and J 4 bases, leaving 7 bases between the germline ends. This CDR3 is 13 amino acids long. Germline V gene data show CDR1 as LNHNV and CDR2 as YYDKDF (reference sequence). CDR3 sequence (DNA): TGTGCCACCAGCAGAGGAGGGGGCACTGAAGCTTTCTTT. It codes for CATSRGGGTEAFF.

The chain carries TRBV5-1 and TRBJ1-3, with a tentative D call TRBD1 (5 bases). The CDR3 spans 14 residues. With 2 bases removed from V and 4 bases from J, the gap between germline ends came to 10 bases. Germline CDR1 is SGHRS and CDR2 is YFSETQ. CDR3 amino acids: CASSFAGWGNTIYF. The CDR3 DNA reads as TGCGCCAGCAGCTTTGCAGGGTGGGGAAACACCATATATTTT. Based on the CDR3 plus reference TRBV5-1 and TRBJ1-3, the full variable domain is KAGVTQTPRYLIKTRGQQVTLSCSPISGHRSVSWYQQTPGQGLQFLFEYFSETQRNKGNFPGRFSGRQFSNSRSEMNVSTLELGDSALYLCASSFAGWGNTIYFGEGSWLTVV.

This clone showed up just once. J is TRBJ1-5 and V is TRBV5-8; weak D call: TRBD1 (5 bases). Germline CDR1 is SGHTS and CDR2 is YDEGEE. The CDR3 length is 14 residues. V lost 4 bases, J lost 4 bases, and 12 bases lay in between. In nucleotides, the CDR3 is TGTGCCAGCAGCCAGGGTTTTGCTAATCAGCCCCAGCATTTT. It specifies CASSQGFANQPQHF.

The rearrangement joins TRBV27 to TRBJ1-2; tentative D call: TRBD1 (6 bases). The V gene's germline CDR1 is MNHEY and CDR2 SMNVEV (reference sequence). The V end lost 3 bases, the J end lost 7 bases, and 15 bases lay between the germline ends. This CDR3 spans 14 amino acids. As DNA, the CDR3 is TGTGCCAGCAGTTTCGCCGGGGGGGCGGGTGGCTACACCTTC. This translates into CASSFAGGAGGYTF.

The V gene is TRBV6-6, the J gene TRBJ2-2; weak D call: TRBD2 (7 bases). V lost 8 bases, J lost 1 base, and 14 bases lay in between. Germline V gives CDR1 MNHNY, CDR2 SVGAGI (reference sequence). This CDR3 comprises 15 residues. The CDR3 DNA sequence: TGTGCCAGCGGCGGGGGCTATATGAACACCGGGGAGCTGTTTTTT. Its translation is CASGGGYMNTGELFF.

The V gene is TRBV4-3, the J gene TRBJ1-3; perhaps TRBD1 as D (5 bases). The V gene lost 3 bases and the J gene lost 0 bases, with 9 bases spanning the gap. CDR1 is LGHNA, CDR2 YSLEER, per germline. The CDR3 runs 15 residues. CDR3 DNA: TGCGCCAGCAGCCACAGGGCCGCCTCTGGAAACACCATATATTTT. As protein: CASSHRAASGNTIYF.

The chain uses TRBV28 and TRBJ1-2; 8 nucleotides align to TRBD1. V dropped 3 bases and J dropped 8; count of bases not matched to a gene: 8. This CDR3 region has 14 residues. Germline V gene lookup returns CDR1 MDHEN and CDR2 SYDVKM. In DNA, the CDR3 is TGTGCCAGCAGTTTCAGGGGGCTCCAGGGGGGCTACACCTTC. It yields the protein CASSFRGLQGGYTF.

The chain combines TRBV28 with TRBJ2-2, with D perhaps matching TRBD2 (5 bases). CDR1 and CDR2 (germline): MDHEN, SYDVKM. V lost 1 base to trimming and J lost 3 bases, with 6 bases between them. There are 14 residues in the CDR3. The CDR3, as DNA: TGTGCCAGCAGTTTATACGGGGACACCGGGGAGCTGTTTTTT. Protein product: CASSLYGDTGELFF.